The 8 T cell receptor beta chains below come from one sample, sequenced in a study of graft-versus-host responses after intestinal transplantation. Assay used: immunoSEQ multiplex PCR; TCRdb lists only in-frame clones, some missing. The table has under 150,000 clones, 90% seen once; the top ten hold roughly 0.2%. These TCRs are of unknown antigen specificity. The material sequenced was unstimulated CD4+ T cells sorted from spleen or lymph node cells, taken before intestinal transplant. Receptors were obtained from a human donor who received an intestinal transplant.

This chain connects TRBV7-2 to TRBJ1-3, with a possible D match to TRBD1 (5 bases). In germline, CDR1 is SGHTA, CDR2 FQGNSA. The V gene lost 5 bases and the J gene lost 1 base, with 18 bases spanning the gap. CDR3 length: 17 amino acids. The chain's CDR3 is CASSRTGGWGSGNTIYF. The CDR3, as DNA: TGTGCCAGCAGCCGTACGGGGGGGTGGGGTTCTGGAAACACCATATATTTT.

The chain is built from TRBV19 and TRBJ2-2; 11 bases are a match to TRBD1. The V and J ends lost 8 bases and 7 bases, in that order; junction bases with no gene match: 6. The germline CDR1 and CDR2 sequences are LNHDA and SQIVND (reference sequence). CDR3 size: 14 residues. CDR3 sequence reads: CASRGQGGVGELFF. CDR3 nucleotides: TGTGCCAGTCGGGGACAGGGGGGCGTCGGGGAGCTGTTTTTT.

The V gene is TRBV18, the J gene TRBJ2-2; 8 bases map to TRBD1. The CDR3 consists of 17 residues. V gave up 6 bases and J gave up 0 bases; unmatched junction bases: 9. Germline loops: CDR1 KGHSH, CDR2 LQKENI. The CDR3 DNA reads TGTGCCAGCTCCATAAGGCAGGGGGCGCCGAACACCGGGGAGCTGTTTTTT. Encoded protein: CASSIRQGAPNTGELFF.

The rearrangement joins TRBV7-6 to TRBJ2-2, with unresolved D. Deletions cut 2 bases from V and 3 bases from J, with 7 bases between. The germline V gene has CDR1 SGHVS and CDR2 FNYEAQ. The CDR3 contains 14 residues. In nucleotides, the CDR3 is TGTGCCAGCAGCTTAATACAGTACACCGGGGAGCTGTTTTTT. It encodes CASSLIQYTGELFF.

V gene TRBV7-9 combines with J gene TRBJ1-1; D not certain. Trimming took off 1 base at V and 9 bases at J, with 9 bases between the two ends. This CDR3 region has 12 residues. Germline V gene data show CDR1 as SEHNR and CDR2 as FQNEAQ (reference sequence). CDR3 DNA sequence: TGTGCCAGCAGCTTAGGGGAGCAGAAAGCTTTCTTT. Protein product: CASSLGEQKAFF.

J is TRBJ2-6 and V is TRBV5-1; the D gene is possibly TRBD2 (5 bases). The germline gives CDR1 SGHRS, CDR2 YFSETQ. V lost 5 bases and J lost 4, with 10 bases in between. The CDR3 length is 14 residues. CDR3: CASSEGGGANVLTF. The CDR3, as DNA: TGCGCCAGCAGTGAAGGCGGGGGGGCCAACGTCCTGACTTTC.

The chain couples TRBV5-1 to TRBJ1-5, with D unresolved. V lost 1 base and J 4 bases, leaving 6 bases between the germline ends. CDR3 length: 13 amino acids. Germline assignment: CDR1 SGHRS and CDR2 YFSETQ. CDR3 in amino acids: CASSLTENQPQHF. As DNA, the CDR3 is TGCGCCAGCAGCTTGACTGAGAATCAGCCCCAGCATTTT.

V usage is TRBV18 and J usage is TRBJ2-7, with TRBD1 as a possible D gene (6 bases). The germline V gene encodes CDR1 KGHSH and CDR2 LQKENI. With 6 bases removed from V and 3 bases from J, the gap between germline ends came to 12 bases. The CDR3 is 13 amino acids. CDR3 sequence: CASSTGQRYEQYF. The CDR3 DNA is TGTGCCAGCTCCACGGGACAACGCTACGAGCAGTACTTC.